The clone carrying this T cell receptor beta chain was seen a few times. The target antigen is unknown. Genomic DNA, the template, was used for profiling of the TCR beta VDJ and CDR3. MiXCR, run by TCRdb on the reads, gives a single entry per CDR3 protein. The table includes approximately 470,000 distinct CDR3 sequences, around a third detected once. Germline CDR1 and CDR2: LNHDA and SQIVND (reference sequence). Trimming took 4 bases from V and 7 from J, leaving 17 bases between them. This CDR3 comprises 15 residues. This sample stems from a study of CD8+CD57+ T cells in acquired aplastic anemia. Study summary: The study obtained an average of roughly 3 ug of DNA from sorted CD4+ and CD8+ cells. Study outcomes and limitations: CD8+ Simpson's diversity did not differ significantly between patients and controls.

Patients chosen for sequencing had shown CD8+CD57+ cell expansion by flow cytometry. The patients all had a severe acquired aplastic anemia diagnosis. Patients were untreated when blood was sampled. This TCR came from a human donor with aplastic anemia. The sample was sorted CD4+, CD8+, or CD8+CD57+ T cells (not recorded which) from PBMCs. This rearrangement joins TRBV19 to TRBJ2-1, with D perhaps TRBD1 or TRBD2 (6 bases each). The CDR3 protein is CASSTPGGEVNEQFF. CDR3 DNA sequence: TGTGCCAGTAGTACCCCCGGGGGCGAAGTAAATGAGCAGTTCTTC.